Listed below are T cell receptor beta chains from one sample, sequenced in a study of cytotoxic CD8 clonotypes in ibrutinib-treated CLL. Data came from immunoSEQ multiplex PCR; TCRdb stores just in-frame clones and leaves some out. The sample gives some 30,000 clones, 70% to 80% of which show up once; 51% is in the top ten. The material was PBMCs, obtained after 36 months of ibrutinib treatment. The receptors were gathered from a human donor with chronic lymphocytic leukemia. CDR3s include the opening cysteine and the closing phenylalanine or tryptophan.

CDR3aa: CASSQDYRTNSNQPQHF; j_gene: TRBJ1-5; v_gene: TRBV4-3
CDR3aa: CASSQEKELSNQPQHF; j_gene: TRBJ1-5; v_gene: TRBV4-2
CDR3aa: CASSPQWGNTEAFF; j_gene: TRBJ1-1; v_gene: TRBV7-8
CDR3aa: CSALGTGELFF; j_gene: TRBJ2-2; v_gene: TRBV20-1
CDR3aa: CASSSGASGYTF; j_gene: TRBJ1-2; v_gene: TRBV6-6
CDR3aa: CASSPTDQQYF; j_gene: TRBJ2-3; v_gene: TRBV18
CDR3aa: CSVERGGEQYF; j_gene: TRBJ2-7; v_gene: TRBV29-1
CDR3aa: CASSQAGASYNEQFF; j_gene: TRBJ2-1; v_gene: TRBV4-1
CDR3aa: CASSLNLNYGYTF; j_gene: TRBJ1-2; v_gene: TRBV5-1
CDR3aa: CASSLGSSDNQPQHF; j_gene: TRBJ1-5; v_gene: TRBV7-9